Detailed here is one T cell receptor (beta chain). This clone was observed a few times. This clone's antigen is unknown. The record has no base qualities; no much larger clone is one base away. From cysteine to phenylalanine, the CDR3 is 15 amino acids long. Only the CDR3 portion is preserved as DNA: 45 bases, with reading frame beginning at the first base. CDR1 LGHNA and CDR2 YSLEER are derived from the germline V gene. V loses 3 bases, J loses 3 bases, and the germline ends lie 9 bases apart. The collaborating institutions used their own protocols to collect whole blood in K2EDTA tubes. For TCRbeta analysis, collaborators shipped samples in one of three forms: frozen whole blood, isolated PBMCs, or DNA extracted from either of those sample types. This sample was included in a study of blood T cell repertoires in COVID-19 (TCRdb year 2020). Describing the broader study: Collaborator samples came from the United States, Italy and Spain and covered acute and convalescent phases of COVID-19. The prospective study material was composed of cDNA or gDNA derived from T cells, B-cell-depleted T cells, or PBMCs. Deeply sampled blood TCRbeta repertoires from subjects exposed to, actively infected with, or recovered from COVID-19 were included in the dataset. The repertoires were released in a freely available public database meant as a resource for research on the immune response to SARS-CoV-2. The samples were drawn from two sources: the first 160 participants of the ongoing ImmuneRACE study, and 1,200 or so subjects contributed by 6 global collaborators. Sample metadata almost always included a de-identified subject ID, COVID-19 status, age in years and sex. Where HLA class I and class II types were available, the types were taken from metadata supplied by the sample provider, not from assay-based typing.

Study-wide conclusions, independent of this receptor: How much clinical and demographic metadata was included differed by source and by participant, and the metadata was provided uncurated.

TCRbeta CDR3 regions were amplified from genomic DNA using the immunoSEQ Assay, a bias-controlled multiplex PCR. The original pipeline was this. The number of nucleated cells in each sample was estimated by amplification of reference gene primers within the assay. To quantify the absolute abundance of each unique TCRbeta CDR3 rearrangement, sequence reads were collapsed and filtered. For each sample, productive Simpson clonality was calculated as the square root of Simpson's diversity index across productive rearrangements. In TCRdb, the immuneACCESS table is reduced to in-frame sequences with V and J assigned. These tables do not hold every clone; where another copy was compared, an unresolved V gene accounts for under half, and the others remain unexplained. V and J calls and clone size are given by that table; D and trimming were obtained from the DNA. This sample has about 67,000 clones in its table, and 75% to 80% of those were observed once. The ten largest account for 6.3% of the sample.

The sequence was collected from an older woman with acute or convalescent COVID-19. Sequences were obtained from peripheral blood. In this chain, TRBV4-3 is recombined with TRBJ1-6; TRBD1 could be the D gene, as 6 bases match. The bases are TGCGCCAGCAGCCAGGAACAGGGCTATAATTCACCCCTCCACTTT. Its amino acids are CASSQEQGYNSPLHF.